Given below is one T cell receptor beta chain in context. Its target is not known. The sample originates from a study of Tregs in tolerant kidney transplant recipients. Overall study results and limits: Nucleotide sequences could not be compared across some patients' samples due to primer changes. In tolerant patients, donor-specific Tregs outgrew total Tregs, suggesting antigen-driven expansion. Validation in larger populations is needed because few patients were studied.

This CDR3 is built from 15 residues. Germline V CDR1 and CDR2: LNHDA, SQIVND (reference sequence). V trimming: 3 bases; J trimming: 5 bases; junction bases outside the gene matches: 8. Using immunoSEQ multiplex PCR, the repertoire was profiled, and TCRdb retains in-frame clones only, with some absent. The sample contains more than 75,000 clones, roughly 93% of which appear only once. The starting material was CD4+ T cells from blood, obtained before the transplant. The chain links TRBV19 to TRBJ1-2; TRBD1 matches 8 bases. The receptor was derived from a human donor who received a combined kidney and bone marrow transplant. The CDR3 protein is CASSMRQGNFYGYTF. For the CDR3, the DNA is TGTGCCAGTAGTATGAGACAGGGGAATTTTTATGGCTACACCTTC.